This entry lists 6 T cell receptor beta chains sequenced from one sample in a study of control samples from healthy donors and cancer patients. Sequenced by immunoSEQ multiplex PCR; TCRdb stores in-frame clones only, minus some. The repertoire holds 110,000 or so clones, with around nine tenths as singletons. Sequencing was performed on blood. The source is a man aged 30 to 45 in good health.

The chain combines TRBV5-6 with TRBJ1-2, with 9 positions matching TRBD1. The CDR3 spans 15 residues. The germline V gene has CDR1 SGHDT and CDR2 YYEEEE. Germline trimming cut 4 bases from V and 4 bases from J; bases unmatched to any gene: 8. CDR3 coding DNA: TGTGCCAGCAGCCGGGGGCGGGGACAGGGCTATGGCTACACCTTC. Translating gives CASSRGRGQGYGYTF.

The CDR3 loop is CASSLGTGSEQFF. CDR3 nucleotides: TGTGCCAGCAGCCTTGGGACAGGGTCTGAGCAGTTCTTC. This chain links TRBV14 with TRBJ2-1, with 9 nucleotides matching TRBD1. The V gene's germline CDR1 is SGHDN and CDR2 FVKESK. Unmatched junction bases numbered 4, after V lost 4 bases and J lost 9 bases. This CDR3 spans 13 amino acids.

The J gene is TRBJ2-2, the V gene TRBV19; no definite D call. Germline V gene data show CDR1 as LNHDA and CDR2 as SQIVND (reference sequence). The CDR3 spans 13 residues. Trimming shortened V by 3 bases and J by 4 bases, and 6 bases separated the two germline ends. In nucleotides, the CDR3 is TGTGCCAGTAGTATTCGAGGCACCGGGGAGCTGTTTTTT. This encodes CASSIRGTGELFF.

This chain connects TRBV28 to TRBJ1-2, with TRBD1 identical over 8 bases. The germline V gene encodes CDR1 MDHEN and CDR2 SYDVKM. The CDR3 totals 15 residues. The trim removed 5 bases at V and 3 bases at J, leaving 8 bases unmatched. This CDR3 is CASSPGGQGDYGYTF. The DNA for the CDR3 is TGTGCCAGCAGTCCCGGAGGACAGGGTGACTATGGCTACACCTTC.

CDR3 sequence reads: CSVAQASGGTFYEQYF. The CDR3 bases are TGCAGCGTAGCCCAAGCCAGCGGGGGCACTTTTTACGAGCAGTACTTC. This chain uses TRBV29-1 with TRBJ2-7; 8 nucleotides agree with TRBD2. Losses at the gene ends were 6 bases for V and 4 bases for J; bases not matched to a gene: 17. Germline V lookup: CDR1 SQVTM, CDR2 ANQGSEA. This CDR3 region has 16 residues.

The CDR3 DNA sequence: TGTGCCAGCAGCCAAGCGCGGGGAATCGGCTATGGCTACACCTTC. This codes for CASSQARGIGYGYTF. This chain connects TRBV3-1 (or the pseudogene TRBV3-2) to TRBJ1-2; D not resolved. Germline V lookup: CDR1 LGHDT, CDR2 YNNKEL (reference sequence). V was shortened by 1 base and J by 4 bases, with 13 bases between the two germline ends. CDR3 length: 15 amino acids.